This is a list of T cell receptor beta chains from one sample in a study of lymphopenia after photon versus proton radiotherapy. Generated by immunoSEQ multiplex PCR, the TCRdb table keeps only in-frame clones and is missing some. The sample carries tens of thousands of clones, about four fifths recorded once. Material: peripheral blood, obtained from a patient treated with photon-based radiotherapy. These receptors all come from a woman between 45 and 65 years old with pancreatic cancer. The CDR3 runs from the conserved cysteine through the conserved F or W. D genes are given only for firm matches. Only some rows state a clone size, as once, few, many or a class for expanded clones.

abundance: -
v_gene: TRBV11-3
j_gene: TRBJ2-3
d_gene: TRBD2
CDR3aa: CASSDGTRQDTQYF
CDR3nt: TGTGCCAGCAGCGACGGGACTAGACAAGATACGCAGTATTTT

abundance: -
v_gene: TRBV21-1
j_gene: TRBJ2-7
d_gene: -
CDR3aa: CASSRQGHSYEQYF
CDR3nt: TGTGCCAGCAGCCGACAGGGGCATTCCTACGAGCAGTACTTC

abundance: -
v_gene: TRBV5-1
j_gene: TRBJ2-3
d_gene: TRBD2
CDR3aa: CASSGIGLGTDTQYF
CDR3nt: TGCGCCAGCAGCGGTATCGGACTAGGCACAGATACGCAGTATTTT

abundance: -
v_gene: TRBV29-1
j_gene: TRBJ1-4
d_gene: TRBD1
CDR3aa: CSVTGGSRGSNEKLFF
CDR3nt: TGCAGCGTCACAGGGGGCTCCCGAGGGTCGAATGAAAAACTGTTTTTT

abundance: once
v_gene: TRBV5-1
j_gene: TRBJ2-6
d_gene: -
CDR3aa: CASSLAGASGANVLTF
CDR3nt: TGCGCCAGCAGCTTGGCGGGGGCTTCTGGGGCCAACGTCCTGACTTTC

abundance: -
v_gene: TRBV19
j_gene: TRBJ2-1
d_gene: TRBD2
CDR3aa: CASSISASGYNEQFF
CDR3nt: TGTGCCAGTAGTATTTCGGCTAGCGGGTACAATGAGCAGTTCTTC

abundance: -
v_gene: TRBV4-3
j_gene: TRBJ2-7
d_gene: -
CDR3aa: CASSQGGVLYEQYF
CDR3nt: TGCGCCAGCAGCCAAGGGGGAGTGCTCTACGAGCAGTACTTC

abundance: few
v_gene: TRBV11-3
j_gene: TRBJ2-1
d_gene: TRBD2
CDR3aa: CASSRGGLADNEQFF
CDR3nt: TGTGCCAGCAGCCGTGGTGGACTAGCGGACAATGAGCAGTTCTTC

abundance: -
v_gene: TRBV5-1
j_gene: TRBJ2-5
d_gene: -
CDR3aa: CASSWGRGLQETQYF
CDR3nt: TGCGCCAGCAGCTGGGGGCGGGGGCTCCAAGAGACCCAGTACTTC

abundance: once
v_gene: TRBV5-6
j_gene: TRBJ1-1
d_gene: -
CDR3aa: CASSSRSEAFF
CDR3nt: TGTGCCAGCAGTTCTCGGAGTGAAGCTTTCTTT

abundance: -
v_gene: TRBV28
j_gene: TRBJ2-3
d_gene: -
CDR3aa: CASSPTTRDTDTQYF
CDR3nt: TGTGCCAGCAGTCCTACGACGAGAGACACAGATACGCAGTATTTT

abundance: -
v_gene: TRBV7-2
j_gene: TRBJ1-2
d_gene: -
CDR3aa: CASSADDIYGYTF
CDR3nt: TGTGCCAGCAGCGCAGATGACATCTATGGCTACACCTTC

abundance: -
v_gene: TRBV5-5
j_gene: TRBJ2-5
d_gene: TRBD1
CDR3aa: CASSWGTAQETQYF
CDR3nt: TGTGCCAGCAGCTGGGGGACAGCCCAAGAGACCCAGTACTTC

abundance: -
v_gene: TRBV27
j_gene: TRBJ2-7
d_gene: -
CDR3aa: CASTWGGGGYEQYF
CDR3nt: TGTGCCAGCACGTGGGGCGGAGGAGGTTACGAGCAGTACTTC

abundance: -
v_gene: TRBV28
j_gene: TRBJ2-7
d_gene: -
CDR3aa: CASTQQGPTSYEQYF
CDR3nt: TGTGCCAGCACTCAGCAAGGGCCGACATCCTACGAGCAGTACTTC

abundance: -
v_gene: TRBV29-1
j_gene: TRBJ2-4
d_gene: TRBD1
CDR3aa: CSVGTGGELNIQYF
CDR3nt: TGCAGCGTCGGGACAGGGGGGGAGTTAAACATTCAGTACTTC

abundance: -
v_gene: TRBV7-9
j_gene: TRBJ1-5
d_gene: -
CDR3aa: CASSLGGHSNQPQHF
CDR3nt: TGTGCCAGCAGCTTAGGGGGACATAGCAATCAGCCCCAGCATTTT

abundance: -
v_gene: TRBV14
j_gene: TRBJ2-2
d_gene: -
CDR3aa: CASSHGGTGELFF
CDR3nt: TGTGCCAGCAGCCACGGGGGCACCGGGGAGCTGTTTTTT

abundance: -
v_gene: TRBV5-6
j_gene: TRBJ2-7
d_gene: -
CDR3aa: CASSPGRAYEQYF
CDR3nt: TGTGCCAGCAGCCCCGGCCGCGCTTACGAGCAGTACTTC

abundance: -
v_gene: TRBV4-3
j_gene: TRBJ1-4
d_gene: TRBD1
CDR3aa: CASSQEGRGPPNEKLFF
CDR3nt: TGCGCCAGCAGCCAAGAAGGCAGGGGGCCCCCTAATGAAAAACTGTTTTTT

abundance: -
v_gene: TRBV7-2
j_gene: TRBJ1-2
d_gene: TRBD1
CDR3aa: CASSLGATLTGSGYTF
CDR3nt: TGTGCCAGCAGCTTGGGGGCAACCCTGACAGGGAGCGGCTACACCTTC

abundance: -
v_gene: TRBV29-1
j_gene: TRBJ2-5
d_gene: TRBD2
CDR3aa: CSVEFMRGGRASETQYF
CDR3nt: TGCAGCGTTGAATTCATGAGGGGCGGGAGGGCCTCAGAGACCCAGTACTTC

abundance: -
v_gene: TRBV28
j_gene: TRBJ2-7
d_gene: TRBD2
CDR3aa: CASSLNRKRESSSYEQYF
CDR3nt: TGTGCCAGCAGTTTAAACAGAAAGCGGGAGAGCAGCTCCTACGAGCAGTACTTC

abundance: -
v_gene: TRBV5-5
j_gene: TRBJ2-7
d_gene: TRBD1
CDR3aa: CASGQGHEQYF
CDR3nt: TGTGCCAGCGGACAGGGCCACGAGCAGTACTTC

abundance: -
v_gene: TRBV19
j_gene: TRBJ1-1
d_gene: -
CDR3aa: CASSPQGSTEAFF
CDR3nt: TGTGCCAGTAGTCCTCAGGGAAGCACTGAAGCTTTCTTT

abundance: -
v_gene: TRBV14
j_gene: TRBJ1-2
d_gene: TRBD1
CDR3aa: CASSQAGTGYYGYTF
CDR3nt: TGTGCCAGCAGCCAAGCCGGGACAGGGTACTATGGCTACACCTTC

abundance: once
v_gene: TRBV6-5
j_gene: TRBJ1-2
d_gene: -
CDR3aa: CASSFLGGDGYTF
CDR3nt: TGTGCCAGCAGTTTTCTCGGGGGCGATGGCTACACCTTC

abundance: -
v_gene: TRBV7-6
j_gene: TRBJ2-1
d_gene: TRBD2
CDR3aa: CASSLASGGYNEQFF
CDR3nt: TGTGCCAGCAGCTTAGCTAGCGGGGGATACAATGAGCAGTTCTTC

abundance: -
v_gene: TRBV27
j_gene: TRBJ2-2
d_gene: -
CDR3aa: CASSFMAGELFF
CDR3nt: TGTGCCAGCAGTTTCATGGCCGGGGAGCTGTTTTTT

abundance: -
v_gene: TRBV5-4
j_gene: TRBJ2-7
d_gene: TRBD1
CDR3aa: CASSLAQGGGYEQYF
CDR3nt: TGTGCCAGCAGCTTGGCACAGGGGGGAGGCTACGAGCAGTACTTC

abundance: -
v_gene: TRBV28
j_gene: TRBJ1-1
d_gene: TRBD1
CDR3aa: CASSSTPGQGSTEAFF
CDR3nt: TGTGCCAGCAGTTCTACTCCGGGACAGGGTTCCACTGAAGCTTTCTTT

abundance: -
v_gene: TRBV6-1
j_gene: TRBJ2-7
d_gene: -
CDR3aa: CASSEEEASSYYEQYF
CDR3nt: TGTGCCAGCAGTGAAGAAGAGGCTAGCTCGTACTACGAGCAGTACTTC

abundance: -
v_gene: TRBV7-9
j_gene: TRBJ2-3
d_gene: -
CDR3aa: CASSLDGSSDTQYF
CDR3nt: TGTGCCAGCAGCTTAGACGGGAGTTCAGATACGCAGTATTTT

abundance: -
v_gene: TRBV28
j_gene: TRBJ1-1
d_gene: -
CDR3aa: CATRGRPEAFF
CDR3nt: TGTGCCACCAGGGGCAGGCCTGAAGCTTTCTTT

abundance: -
v_gene: TRBV10-1
j_gene: TRBJ2-1
d_gene: TRBD2
CDR3aa: CASSLGLAGLPSSYNEQFF
CDR3nt: TGCGCCAGCAGTCTCGGACTAGCGGGCCTCCCTAGCTCCTACAATGAGCAGTTCTTC

abundance: -
v_gene: TRBV5-1
j_gene: TRBJ1-1
d_gene: -
CDR3aa: CASSLAGDPDTEAFF
CDR3nt: TGCGCCAGCAGCTTGGCAGGGGACCCGGACACTGAAGCTTTCTTT

abundance: -
v_gene: TRBV19
j_gene: TRBJ2-1
d_gene: -
CDR3aa: CASSMGGNSYNEQFF
CDR3nt: TGTGCCAGTAGTATGGGCGGGAACTCTTACAATGAGCAGTTCTTC

abundance: -
v_gene: TRBV6-6
j_gene: TRBJ2-1
d_gene: -
CDR3aa: CATLLSSYNEQFF
CDR3nt: TGTGCCACCCTCCTATCCTCCTACAATGAGCAGTTCTTC

abundance: -
v_gene: TRBV2
j_gene: TRBJ2-1
d_gene: -
CDR3aa: CASGEWHNNRNEQFF
CDR3nt: TGTGCCAGCGGCGAGTGGCACAACAATAGGAATGAGCAGTTCTTC

abundance: -
v_gene: TRBV7-6
j_gene: TRBJ2-1
d_gene: TRBD2
CDR3aa: CASSLAQDGGTYNEQFF
CDR3nt: TGTGCCAGCAGCTTAGCGCAAGACGGGGGGACCTACAATGAGCAGTTCTTC

abundance: -
v_gene: TRBV29-1
j_gene: TRBJ1-1
d_gene: -
CDR3aa: CSFRDTEAFF
CDR3nt: TGCAGTTTCCGGGACACTGAAGCTTTCTTT

abundance: -
v_gene: TRBV5-4
j_gene: TRBJ2-3
d_gene: TRBD1
CDR3aa: CASSLKGQGRSDTQYF
CDR3nt: TGTGCCAGCAGCTTGAAGGGACAGGGTAGGTCAGATACGCAGTATTTT

abundance: -
v_gene: TRBV27
j_gene: TRBJ2-7
d_gene: -
CDR3aa: CASSLKPQGYEQYF
CDR3nt: TGTGCCAGCAGTTTGAAACCTCAGGGGTACGAGCAGTACTTC

abundance: -
v_gene: TRBV7-9
j_gene: TRBJ2-3
d_gene: -
CDR3aa: CASSSWGPTDTQYF
CDR3nt: TGTGCCAGCAGCTCCTGGGGGCCCACAGATACGCAGTATTTT

abundance: -
v_gene: TRBV5-1
j_gene: TRBJ2-1
d_gene: -
CDR3aa: CASSHNSYNEQFF
CDR3nt: TGCGCCAGCAGCCATAACTCCTACAATGAGCAGTTCTTC

abundance: few
v_gene: TRBV9
j_gene: TRBJ2-5
d_gene: -
CDR3aa: CASSVAGPETQYF
CDR3nt: TGTGCCAGCAGCGTAGCCGGTCCCGAGACCCAGTACTTC

abundance: -
v_gene: TRBV7-2
j_gene: TRBJ2-5
d_gene: TRBD1
CDR3aa: CASTPGGPGTETQYF
CDR3nt: TGTGCCAGCACTCCAGGGGGTCCAGGGACAGAGACCCAGTACTTC

abundance: medium-sized
v_gene: TRBV29-1
j_gene: TRBJ1-1
d_gene: -
CDR3aa: CSVEIDEKAFF
CDR3nt: TGCAGCGTTGAAATTGACGAAAAGGCTTTCTTT